The 17 T cell receptor beta chains below all came from one sample that was sequenced in a study of PD-L1 blockade in urothelial cancer. Time point denoted: pretreatment peripheral blood. Assay used: immunoSEQ multiplex PCR; TCRdb lists only in-frame clones, some missing. The data hold 90,000 or so clones, with around 91% observed a single time. This sample comprised PBMCs, obtained around atezolizumab (anti-PD-L1) treatment. The receptors were sampled from a man aged 60-69 years with urothelial cancer.

J is TRBJ2-1 and V is TRBV5-1, with D maybe TRBD2 (6 bases). The CDR3 consists of 14 residues. Germline CDR1 reads SGHRS; CDR2 reads YFSETQ. Trimming took off 4 bases at V and 1 base at J, with 9 bases between the two ends. The CDR3 DNA sequence: TGCGCCAGCAGCCCGGAGGGTTCCTACAATGAGCAGTTCTTC. As protein: CASSPEGSYNEQFF.

This chain links TRBV27 with TRBJ2-1; TRBD2 matches 7 bases. J gave up 9 bases and V 6 bases, and 8 bases lay outside the gene matches. The CDR3 has 13 amino acids. Germline V gives CDR1 MNHEY, CDR2 SMNVEV (reference sequence). The CDR3 bases are TGTGCCAGCAGAAGGACCGGGGAGGGTGAGCAGTTCTTC. It yields the protein CASRRTGEGEQFF.

The CDR3 sequence: CASSPSGGASTDTQYF. As DNA, the CDR3 is TGTGCCAGCTCACCCTCCGGCGGAGCCAGCACAGATACGCAGTATTTT. The J gene is TRBJ2-3, the V gene TRBV18; D is ambiguous. This CDR3 is 16 amino acids long. With 3 bases removed from V and 0 bases from J, the gap between germline ends came to 13 bases. In germline, CDR1 is KGHSH, CDR2 LQKENI. Together with reference TRBV18 and TRBJ2-3, the CDR3 gives the full variable domain: NAGVMQNPRHLVRRRGQEARLRCSPMKGHSHVYWYRQLPEEGLKFMVYLQKENIIDESGMPKERFSAEFPKEGPSILRIQQVVRGDSAAYFCASSPSGGASTDTQYFGPGTRLTVL.

The chain has TRBV6-5 and TRBJ2-1; D unresolved. V was cut by 0 bases and J by 6 bases, with 12 bases left in between. The V gene's germline CDR1 is MNHEY and CDR2 SVGAGI. The CDR3 runs 15 residues. The CDR3 DNA reads TGTGCCAGCAGTTACTCGACTCCACGGATCAATGAGCAGTTCTTC. Protein product: CASSYSTPRINEQFF.

The chain uses TRBV7-9 and TRBJ1-5, with a weak D call TRBD1 (5 bases). The V end was cut by 5 bases, the J end by 10 bases, with 18 bases between. This CDR3 comprises 14 residues. Germline V CDR1 and CDR2: SEHNR, FQNEAQ (reference sequence). CDR3 bases: TGTGCCAGCAGCCCGCGGGACTCCAGTTGTCCCCAGCATTTT. It specifies CASSPRDSSCPQHF. The complete variable domain, with remaining parts taken from reference TRBV7-9 and TRBJ1-5, reads DTGVSQNPRHKITKRGQNVTFRCDPISEHNRLYWYRQTLGQGPEFLTYFQNEAQLEKSRLLSDRFSAERPKGSFSTLEIQRTEQGDSAMYLCASSPRDSSCPQHFGDGTRLSIL.

This clone was counted between two and nine times. This chain uses TRBV9 with TRBJ2-3; D unresolved. The V end lost 4 bases, the J end lost 0 bases, and 3 bases lay between the germline ends. This CDR3 contains 12 residues. Germline CDR1 and CDR2: SGDLS and YYNGEE. The CDR3 nucleotides read TGTGCCAGCAGCCTAAGCACAGATACGCAGTATTTT. Translation: CASSLSTDTQYF. Complete variable domain (other parts from reference TRBV9 and TRBJ2-3): DSGVTQTPKHLITATGQRVTLRCSPRSGDLSVYWYQQSLDQGLQFLIQYYNGEERAKGNILERFSAQQFPDLHSELNLSSLELGDSALYFCASSLSTDTQYFGPGTRLTVL.

The sample holds a few counts of this clone. This chain connects TRBV19 to TRBJ2-4, with 11 nucleotides matching TRBD1. CDR1 and CDR2 (germline): LNHDA, SQIVND (reference sequence). Losses at the gene ends were 4 bases for V and 0 bases for J; bases not matched to a gene: 8. The CDR3 runs to 18 residues. This chain's CDR3 is CASSRGTGGKLAKNIQYF. The CDR3 DNA is TGTGCCAGTAGTAGAGGGACAGGGGGGAAACTAGCCAAAAACATTCAGTACTTC.

V and J are TRBV5-1 and TRBJ1-2; 7 bases align to TRBD1. CDR3 size: 16 residues. Per germline, CDR1 SGHRS and CDR2 YFSETQ. The V gene end was trimmed by 5 bases and the J gene end by 2 bases; junction bases not matched to a gene: 12. The CDR3 DNA reads as TGCGCCAGCAGACTAAAGGGACCGGGACAGAACTATGGCTACACCTTC. It specifies CASRLKGPGQNYGYTF.

This rearrangement joins TRBV29-1 to TRBJ1-2; TRBD1 might be the D (5 bases). Germline CDR1 SQVTM, CDR2 ANQGSEA. Trimming stripped 4 bases from V and 5 bases from J, with 14 bases between. The CDR3 contains 13 residues. CDR3 bases: TGCAGCGTTGCGGCAGGGCTAGAGTATGGCTACACCTTC. Protein product: CSVAAGLEYGYTF.

V usage is TRBV7-8 and J usage is TRBJ1-1; no clear D. CDR1 SGHVS and CDR2 FQNEAQ come from the germline V gene. The germline V and J ends were trimmed by 7 bases and 2 bases, with 11 bases remaining between them. The CDR3 extends over 13 amino acids. In nucleotides, the CDR3 is TGTGCCAGCAAGATCGCGGGTAACACTGAAGCTTTCTTT. It yields the protein CASKIAGNTEAFF.

The V gene is TRBV5-1, the J gene TRBJ2-7; 10 bases agree with TRBD2. CDR1 and CDR2 (germline): SGHRS, YFSETQ. J lost 2 bases, V lost 4 bases, and 3 bases had no gene match. This CDR3 is 14 amino acids long. The CDR3 DNA reads as TGCGCCAGCAGCGCTAGCGGGGGAACCTACGAGCAGTACTTC. Translation gives CASSASGGTYEQYF. The full variable domain, completed using reference TRBV5-1 and TRBJ2-7, is KAGVTQTPRYLIKTRGQQVTLSCSPISGHRSVSWYQQTPGQGLQFLFEYFSETQRNKGNFPGRFSGRQFSNSRSEMNVSTLELGDSALYLCASSASGGTYEQYFGPGTRLTVT.

The chain employs TRBV7-6 and TRBJ2-1; 8 positions match TRBD1. The CDR3 contains 14 residues. Losses at the gene ends were 5 bases for V and 9 bases for J; bases not matched to a gene: 9. In germline, CDR1 is SGHVS, CDR2 FNYEAQ. CDR3 sequence reads: CASSPRTGRGEQFF. The DNA of the CDR3 is TGTGCCAGCAGCCCAAGGACAGGGAGAGGTGAGCAGTTCTTC.

The chain uses TRBV5-1 and TRBJ1-3; TRBD1 matches at 9 bases. CDR3 length: 19 amino acids. The germline V gene has CDR1 SGHRS and CDR2 YFSETQ. J lost 1 base, V lost 0 bases, and 11 bases had no gene match. The DNA of the CDR3 is TGCGCCAGCAGCTTGGCCGGGACAGGGTTATTAGAGTCTGGAAACACCATATATTTT. Translation: CASSLAGTGLLESGNTIYF.

The chain links TRBV6-5 to TRBJ2-2, with D possibly matching TRBD1 (5 bases). Trimming took 6 bases from V and 7 from J, leaving 15 bases between them. The germline gives CDR1 MNHEY, CDR2 SVGAGI. This CDR3 region has 14 residues. The DNA for the CDR3 is TGTGCCAGCAGCAGGATGTGGGGCGGCGGGGAGCTGTTTTTT. Its translation: CASSRMWGGGELFF.

V gene TRBV30 combines with J gene TRBJ2-3; 10 positions match TRBD2. The CDR3 is 14 residues long. Unmatched junction bases numbered 9, after V lost 8 bases and J lost 4 bases. In germline, CDR1 is GTSNPN, CDR2 SVGIG (reference sequence). The CDR3 DNA is TGTGCCAGGGAAGCGGGGGGGCGCGCAGATACGCAGTATTTT. Its protein is CAREAGGRADTQYF.

The chain recombines TRBV10-3 with TRBJ1-5; D not certain. The CDR3 covers 15 residues. Germline V gene sequence: CDR1 ENHRY, CDR2 SYGVKD. Trimming removed 2 bases from V and 3 bases from J, with 11 bases in between. This chain's CDR3 is CAISEAGSDNQPQHF. CDR3 nucleotide sequence: TGTGCCATCAGTGAGGCGGGTTCGGACAATCAGCCCCAGCATTTT.

J is TRBJ2-3 and V is TRBV30; tentative D call: TRBD2 (6 bases). V lost 0 bases, J lost 4 bases, and 14 bases lay in between. From germline, CDR1 is GTSNPN and CDR2 SVGIG (reference sequence). The CDR3 is 15 amino acids. The CDR3 sequence: CAWSVLRDSADTQYF. In DNA, the CDR3 is TGTGCCTGGAGTGTACTGAGGGACTCGGCAGATACGCAGTATTTT.